The 11 T cell receptor beta chains given below trace back to one sample, sequenced in a study of human T cells and chemical hapten exposure. TCRdb re-called the RACE reads through MiXCR, storing one row per CDR3 protein. Here the sample spans a few hundred thousand distinct CDR3 sequences, just under 8% being singletons. Time point here: pre-sensitization, week 0. Treatment in this sample: therapeutic diphenylcyclopropenone sensitization with weekly scalp DPC. The sample here was whole blood, taken in connection with sensitization to the hapten diphenylcyclopropenone (DPC). Receptor source: a man between 18 and 35 years old with alopecia areata. Some clones in this sample may be carry-over from other donors' samples.

This clonotype was recorded a few times. Written as DNA, the CDR3 is TGTGCCAGCAGAGGCCAAGGGGCGTACAATGAGCAGTTCTTC. The encoded protein is CASRGQGAYNEQFF. The J gene is TRBJ2-1, the V gene TRBV6-2 or TRBV6-3; D perhaps matches TRBD1 (5 bases). Germline CDR1 is MNHEY and CDR2 is SVGEGT. The V end was cut by 6 bases, the J end by 4 bases, with 13 bases between. The CDR3 runs 14 residues.

This clonotype has ten or more counts. The rearrangement joins TRBV27 to TRBJ1-1; D possibly corresponds to TRBD1 (5 bases). This CDR3 comprises 16 residues. Germline CDR1 reads MNHEY; CDR2 reads SMNVEV (reference sequence). Trimming shortened V by 5 bases and J by 4 bases, and 20 bases separated the two germline ends. The CDR3 region is CASSAPGQGPVTEAFF. Written as DNA, the CDR3 is TGTGCCAGCAGTGCCCCAGGGCAGGGCCCGGTCACTGAAGCTTTCTTT.

There are a few counts of this clonotype. V and J are TRBV7-2 and TRBJ2-2; D is undetermined. With 3 bases removed from V and 7 bases from J, the gap between germline ends came to 6 bases. This CDR3 region has 12 residues. The V gene's germline CDR1 is SGHTA and CDR2 FQGNSA. CDR3 coding DNA: TGTGCCAGCAGCTTGTCAGTCGGGGAGCTGTTTTTT. It encodes CASSLSVGELFF.

This clonotype has more than one count but fewer than ten. The gene calls are TRBV15 and TRBJ1-5, with D perhaps TRBD1 (6 bases). CDR3 length: 17 residues. Per germline, CDR1 LNHNV and CDR2 YYDKDF (reference sequence). V lost 4 bases, J lost 6 bases, and 22 bases lay in between. CDR3 residues: CATSTTGRGGFGQPQHF. Here the CDR3 DNA reads TGTGCCACCAGCACCACAGGGAGGGGAGGATTTGGTCAGCCCCAGCATTTT.

In its sample, this clonotype was seen a few times. This chain joins TRBV11-2 and TRBJ2-3; weak D call: TRBD2 (6 bases). V dropped 7 bases and J dropped 8 bases, with 16 bases sitting between them. The CDR3 is 13 residues long. Germline V gene lookup returns CDR1 SGHAT and CDR2 FQNNGV. The CDR3 sequence: CASIKERGGTQYF. The CDR3 coding sequence is TGTGCCAGCATAAAGGAACGGGGAGGTACGCAGTATTTT.

This clonotype was seen more than once but under ten times. The chain recombines TRBV7-9 with TRBJ2-1, with a weak D call TRBD1 (5 bases). Trimming took off 2 bases at V and 8 bases at J, with 10 bases between the two ends. Germline V lookup: CDR1 SEHNR, CDR2 FQNEAQ (reference sequence). This CDR3 contains 13 residues. The CDR3 region has the DNA TGTGCCAGCAGCTTAAGGCAGGGTCATGAGCAGTTCTTC. Its protein product is CASSLRQGHEQFF.

This clonotype was counted only a few times. The V and J genes are TRBV21-1 and TRBJ1-5; TRBD1, the D gene given by the table, was not confirmed from the DNA. TRBV21-1 is a recognized pseudogene. This CDR3 region has 15 residues. CDR3 amino acids: CASSNRQGAGQPQHF. CDR3 in DNA: TGTGCCAGCAGCAACCGGCAGGGGGCAGGACAGCCCCAGCATTTT.

This sequence joins TRBV9 and TRBJ1-1; no firm D call. This CDR3 contains 13 residues. V was shortened by 0 bases and J by 3 bases, with 6 bases between the two germline ends. Per germline, CDR1 SGDLS and CDR2 YYNGEE. The CDR3: CASSVVSDTEAFF. CDR3 DNA sequence: TGTGCCAGCAGCGTAGTATCCGACACTGAAGCTTTCTTT.

The V call is TRBV5-6, the J call TRBJ1-6, with 7 positions matching TRBD1. Germline V gene lookup returns CDR1 SGHDT and CDR2 YYEEEE. The CDR3 contains 14 residues. Losses at the gene ends were 6 bases for V and 6 bases for J; bases not matched to a gene: 6. The CDR3, as DNA: TGTGCCAGCATTCCGACAGGGAGTAATTCACCCCTCCACTTT. This sequence encodes CASIPTGSNSPLHF.

This clonotype has at least ten counts. The chain carries TRBV14 and TRBJ2-7, with 9 bases fitting TRBD1. Per the germline V gene, CDR1 is SGHDN and CDR2 is FVKESK. There are 14 residues in the CDR3. With V trimmed by 5 bases and J by 1 base, 3 bases remained unmatched. The CDR3 region is CASSRTGASYEQYF. Written as DNA, the CDR3 is TGTGCCAGCAGCAGGACAGGGGCATCCTACGAGCAGTACTTC.

CDR3 loop: CASSSGFEAFF. Written as DNA, the CDR3 is TGTGCCAGCAGTTCGGGGTTTGAAGCTTTCTTT. V gene TRBV28 combines with J gene TRBJ1-1; D unresolved. The CDR3 contains 11 residues. Germline loops: CDR1 MDHEN, CDR2 SYDVKM. Trimming stripped 4 bases from V and 7 bases from J, with 7 bases between.